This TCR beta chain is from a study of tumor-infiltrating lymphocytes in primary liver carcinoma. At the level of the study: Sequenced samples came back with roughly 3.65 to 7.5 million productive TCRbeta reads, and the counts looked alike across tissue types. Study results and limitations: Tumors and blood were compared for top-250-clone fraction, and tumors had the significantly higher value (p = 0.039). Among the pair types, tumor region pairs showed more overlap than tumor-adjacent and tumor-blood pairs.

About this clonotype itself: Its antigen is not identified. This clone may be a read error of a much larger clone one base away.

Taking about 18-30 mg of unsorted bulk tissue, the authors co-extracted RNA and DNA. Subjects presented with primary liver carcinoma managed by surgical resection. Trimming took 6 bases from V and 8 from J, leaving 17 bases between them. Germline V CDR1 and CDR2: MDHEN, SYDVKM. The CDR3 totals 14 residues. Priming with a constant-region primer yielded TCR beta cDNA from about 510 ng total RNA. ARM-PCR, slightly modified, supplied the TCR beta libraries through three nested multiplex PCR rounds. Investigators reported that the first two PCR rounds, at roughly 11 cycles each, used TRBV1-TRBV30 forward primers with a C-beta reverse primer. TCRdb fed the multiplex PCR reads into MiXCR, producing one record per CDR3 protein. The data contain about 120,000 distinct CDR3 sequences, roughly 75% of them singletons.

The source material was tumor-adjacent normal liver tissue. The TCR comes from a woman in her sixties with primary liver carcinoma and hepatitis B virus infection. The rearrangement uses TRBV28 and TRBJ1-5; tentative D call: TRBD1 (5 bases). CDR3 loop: CASRLTRGGEPQHF. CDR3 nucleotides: TGTGCCAGCAGGCTGACAAGGGGCGGTGAGCCCCAGCATTTT.